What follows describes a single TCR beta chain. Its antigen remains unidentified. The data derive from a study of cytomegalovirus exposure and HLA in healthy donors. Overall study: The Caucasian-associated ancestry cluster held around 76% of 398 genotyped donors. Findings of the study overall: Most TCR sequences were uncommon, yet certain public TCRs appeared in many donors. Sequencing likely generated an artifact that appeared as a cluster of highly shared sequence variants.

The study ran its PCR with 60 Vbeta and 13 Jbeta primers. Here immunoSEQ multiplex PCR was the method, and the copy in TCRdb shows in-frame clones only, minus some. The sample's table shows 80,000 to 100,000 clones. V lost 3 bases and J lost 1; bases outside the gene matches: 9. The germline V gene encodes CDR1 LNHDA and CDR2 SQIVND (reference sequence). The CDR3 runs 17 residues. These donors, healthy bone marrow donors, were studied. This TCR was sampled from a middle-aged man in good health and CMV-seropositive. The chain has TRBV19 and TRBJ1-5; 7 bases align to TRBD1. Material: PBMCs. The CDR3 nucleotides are TGTGCCAGTAGTATCAGGGGAGACAGGGCAAGCAATCAGCCCCAGCATTTT. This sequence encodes CASSIRGDRASNQPQHF.